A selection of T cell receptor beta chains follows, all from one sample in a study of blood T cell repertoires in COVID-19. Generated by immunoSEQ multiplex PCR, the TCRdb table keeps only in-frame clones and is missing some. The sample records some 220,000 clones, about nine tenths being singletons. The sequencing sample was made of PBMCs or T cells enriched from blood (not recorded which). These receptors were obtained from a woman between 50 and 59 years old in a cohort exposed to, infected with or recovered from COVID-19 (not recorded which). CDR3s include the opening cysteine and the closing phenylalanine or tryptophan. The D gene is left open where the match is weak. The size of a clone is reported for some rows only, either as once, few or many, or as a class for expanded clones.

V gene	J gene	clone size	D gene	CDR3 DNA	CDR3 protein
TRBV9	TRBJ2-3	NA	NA	TGTGCCAGCGCGGAACCCGTCGCAGATACGCAGTATTTT	CASAEPVADTQYF
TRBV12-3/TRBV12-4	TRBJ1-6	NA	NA	TGTGCCAGCAGCCCCAATAATTCACCCCTCCACTTT	CASSPNNSPLHF
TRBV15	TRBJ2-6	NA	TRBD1	TGTGCCACCAGCAGGAAAGCTACCGGGACAGGGGGCTCTGGGGCCAACGTCCTGACTTTC	CATSRKATGTGGSGANVLTF
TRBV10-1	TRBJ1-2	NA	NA	TGCGCCAGCACTAAACTAGGTGAGGGCTATGGCTACACCTTC	CASTKLGEGYGYTF
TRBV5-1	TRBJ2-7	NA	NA	TGCGCCAGCAGCTTTTCAGGGGATTCCTACGAGCAGTACTTC	CASSFSGDSYEQYF
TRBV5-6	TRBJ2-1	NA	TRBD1	TGTGCCAGCAGCTTGGAACCGGGACAGGGAGGGAATGAGCAGTTCTTC	CASSLEPGQGGNEQFF
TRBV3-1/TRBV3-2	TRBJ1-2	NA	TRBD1	TGTGCCAGCAGCCCCCCGGGGACAGGGACCCCCCTTAACTATGGCTACACCTTC	CASSPPGTGTPLNYGYTF
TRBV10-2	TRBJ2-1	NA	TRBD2	TGCGCCAGCAGTGGGGACTATAGCGGGGCATTTGTGAATGAGCAGTTCTTC	CASSGDYSGAFVNEQFF
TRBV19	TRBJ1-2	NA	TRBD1	TGTGCCAGTAGGGGACAGCCGTCGGCCTACACCTTC	CASRGQPSAYTF
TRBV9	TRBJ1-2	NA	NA	TGTGCCAGCAGCGTAGCTATTGACGGGAGGTCTGGCTACACCTTC	CASSVAIDGRSGYTF
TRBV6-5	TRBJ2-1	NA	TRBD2	TGTGCCAGCAGCCGCTCGGGACTAGCGGGGGGGCTGCAGTTCTTC	CASSRSGLAGGLQFF
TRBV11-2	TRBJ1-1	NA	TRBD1	TGTGCCAGCAGCCCCCTACAGGGGGAAGCTTTCTTT	CASSPLQGEAFF
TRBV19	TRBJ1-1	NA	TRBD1	TGTGCCAGTAGCGAGACAGGGGCGCGGACTGAAGCTTTCTTT	CASSETGARTEAFF
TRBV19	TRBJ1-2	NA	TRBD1	TGTGCCAGTAGTATCACAGGGGTCGTTGGCTACACCTTC	CASSITGVVGYTF
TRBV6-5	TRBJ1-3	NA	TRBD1	TGTGCCAGCCGCAGGGGGGCTGGAAACACCATATATTTT	CASRRGAGNTIYF
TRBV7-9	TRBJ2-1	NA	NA	TGTGCCAGCAGCTTTGGAGACAATGAGCAGTTCTTC	CASSFGDNEQFF
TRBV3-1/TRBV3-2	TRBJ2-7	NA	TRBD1	TGTGCCAGCAGCCCGCCCGGGACAGGGATCTACGAGCAGTACTTC	CASSPPGTGIYEQYF
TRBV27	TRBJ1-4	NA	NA	TGTGCCAGCAGTTTGATCTTAGGAGGCGAAAAACTGTTTTTT	CASSLILGGEKLFF
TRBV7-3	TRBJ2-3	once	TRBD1	TGTGCCAGCAGCCGCTGGGACAGCGGCACAGATACGCAGTATTTT	CASSRWDSGTDTQYF
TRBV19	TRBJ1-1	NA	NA	TGTGCCAGTATCGAGATAGCGGGCACTGAAGCTTTCTTT	CASIEIAGTEAFF
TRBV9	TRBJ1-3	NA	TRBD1	TGTGCCAGCAGCCCGACAGGGGCTGGCGGAAACACCATATATTTT	CASSPTGAGGNTIYF
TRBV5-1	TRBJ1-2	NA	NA	TGCGCCAGCAGCTTGGAGACACCTGAGGGCGGCTACACCTTC	CASSLETPEGGYTF
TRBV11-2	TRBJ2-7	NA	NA	TGTGCCAGCAGCTTAGATTGGCTTTCCGACTACGAGCAGTACTTC	CASSLDWLSDYEQYF
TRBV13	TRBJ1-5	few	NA	TGTGCCAGCAGCTTATGGGGGGGTGATCAGCCCCAGCATTTT	CASSLWGGDQPQHF
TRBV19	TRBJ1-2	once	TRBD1	TGTGCCAGTAGTATCCGACAGGGGAGGGTCGATGGCTACACCTTC	CASSIRQGRVDGYTF
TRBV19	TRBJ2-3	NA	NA	TGTGCCAGTAGAGGTTCAGCGGAGATGAGCACAGATACGCAGTATTTT	CASRGSAEMSTDTQYF
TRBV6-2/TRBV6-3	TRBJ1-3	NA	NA	TGTGCCAGCAGTTACAACTATGGAAACACCATATATTTT	CASSYNYGNTIYF
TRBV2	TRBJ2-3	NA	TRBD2	TGTGCCAGCAGTGAAAGGGTCCAGCGGGGGGGCACAGATACGCAGTATTTT	CASSERVQRGGTDTQYF
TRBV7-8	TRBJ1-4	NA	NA	TGTGCCAGCAGCTGGACTGAGGATAATGAAAAACTGTTTTTT	CASSWTEDNEKLFF
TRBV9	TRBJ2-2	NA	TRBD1	TGTGCCAGCAGCGGGACAGGGGGGGTCACCGGGGAGCTGTTTTTT	CASSGTGGVTGELFF
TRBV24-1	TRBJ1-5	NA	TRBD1	TGTGCCACCAGTGACGGACAGGTCAATCAGCCCCAGCATTTT	CATSDGQVNQPQHF
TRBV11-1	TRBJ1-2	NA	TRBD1	TGTGCCAGCAGCCAGGGACAGGGCGGCGGCTACACCTTC	CASSQGQGGGYTF
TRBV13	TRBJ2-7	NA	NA	TGTGCCAGCAGCTTAACAGGGACCTACGAGCAGTACTTC	CASSLTGTYEQYF
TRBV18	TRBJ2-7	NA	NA	TGTGCCAGCTCACCAGGGGACTCCAATTCCTACGAGCAGTACTTC	CASSPGDSNSYEQYF
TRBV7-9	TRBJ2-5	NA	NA	TGTGCCAGCAGCCGCGGGGGACAGGCTCGGGGAGAGACCCAGTACTTC	CASSRGGQARGETQYF
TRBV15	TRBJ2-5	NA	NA	TGTGCCACCAGCATCCGGGACACCCTATCGGAGACCCAGTACTTC	CATSIRDTLSETQYF
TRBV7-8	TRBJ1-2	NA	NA	TGTGCCAGCAGCTTAAGCAGGACAGATTCTAGCTATGGCTACACCTTC	CASSLSRTDSSYGYTF